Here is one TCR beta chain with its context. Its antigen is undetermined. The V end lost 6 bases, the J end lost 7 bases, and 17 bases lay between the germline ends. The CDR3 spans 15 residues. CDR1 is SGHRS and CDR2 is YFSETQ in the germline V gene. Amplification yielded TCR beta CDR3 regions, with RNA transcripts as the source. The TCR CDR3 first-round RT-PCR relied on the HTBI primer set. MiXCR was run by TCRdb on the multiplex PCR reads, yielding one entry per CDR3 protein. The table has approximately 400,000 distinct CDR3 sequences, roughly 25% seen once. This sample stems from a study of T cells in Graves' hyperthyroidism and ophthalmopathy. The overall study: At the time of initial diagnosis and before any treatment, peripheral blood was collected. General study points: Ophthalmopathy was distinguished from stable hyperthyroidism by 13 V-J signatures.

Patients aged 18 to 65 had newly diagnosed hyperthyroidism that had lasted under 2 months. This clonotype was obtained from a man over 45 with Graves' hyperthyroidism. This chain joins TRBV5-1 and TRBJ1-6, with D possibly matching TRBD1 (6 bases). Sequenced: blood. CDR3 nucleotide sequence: TGCGCCAGCAACCCTGGACAGAACCGAAATTCACCCCTCCACTTT. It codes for CASNPGQNRNSPLHF.